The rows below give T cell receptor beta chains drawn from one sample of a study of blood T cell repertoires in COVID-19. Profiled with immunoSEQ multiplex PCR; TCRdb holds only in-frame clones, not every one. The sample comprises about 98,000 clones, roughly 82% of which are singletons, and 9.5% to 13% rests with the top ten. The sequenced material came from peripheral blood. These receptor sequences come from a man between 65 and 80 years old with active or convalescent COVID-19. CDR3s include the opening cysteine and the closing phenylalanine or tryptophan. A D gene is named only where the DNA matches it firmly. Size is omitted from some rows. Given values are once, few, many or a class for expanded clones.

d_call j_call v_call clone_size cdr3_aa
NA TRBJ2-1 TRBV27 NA CASSFGGNSYNEQFF
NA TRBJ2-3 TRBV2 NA CASSEGGRGTDTQYF
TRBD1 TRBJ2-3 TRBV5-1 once CASSSGQGVHTDTQYF
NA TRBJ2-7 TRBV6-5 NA CASRPSGTVDEQYF
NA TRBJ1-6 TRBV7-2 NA CASSQQIRNSPLHF
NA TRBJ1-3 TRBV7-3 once CASSSQPGAGNTIYF
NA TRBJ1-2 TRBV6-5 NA CASRNQAGDYGYTF
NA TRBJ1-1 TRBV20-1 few CSASRDMNTEAFF
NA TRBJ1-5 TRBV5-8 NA CASSLARAWGNQPQHF
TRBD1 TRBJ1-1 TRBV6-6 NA CASTPDRGHTEAFF